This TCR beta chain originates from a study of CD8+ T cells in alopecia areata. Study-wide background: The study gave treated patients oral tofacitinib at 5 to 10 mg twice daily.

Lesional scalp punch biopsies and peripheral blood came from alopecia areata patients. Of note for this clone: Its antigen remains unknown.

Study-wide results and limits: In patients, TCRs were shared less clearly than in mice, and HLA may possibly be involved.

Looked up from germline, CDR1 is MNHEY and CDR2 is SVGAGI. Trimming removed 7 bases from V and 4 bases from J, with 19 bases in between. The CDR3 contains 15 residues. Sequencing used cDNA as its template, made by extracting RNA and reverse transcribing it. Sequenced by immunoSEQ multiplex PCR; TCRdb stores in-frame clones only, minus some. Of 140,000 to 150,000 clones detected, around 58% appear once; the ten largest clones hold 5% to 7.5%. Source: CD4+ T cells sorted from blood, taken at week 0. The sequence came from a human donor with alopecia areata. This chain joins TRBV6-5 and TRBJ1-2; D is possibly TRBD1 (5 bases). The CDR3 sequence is CASTRRGRVGYGYTF. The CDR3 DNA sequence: TGTGCCAGCACCCGAAGGGGACGGGTGGGCTATGGCTACACCTTC.